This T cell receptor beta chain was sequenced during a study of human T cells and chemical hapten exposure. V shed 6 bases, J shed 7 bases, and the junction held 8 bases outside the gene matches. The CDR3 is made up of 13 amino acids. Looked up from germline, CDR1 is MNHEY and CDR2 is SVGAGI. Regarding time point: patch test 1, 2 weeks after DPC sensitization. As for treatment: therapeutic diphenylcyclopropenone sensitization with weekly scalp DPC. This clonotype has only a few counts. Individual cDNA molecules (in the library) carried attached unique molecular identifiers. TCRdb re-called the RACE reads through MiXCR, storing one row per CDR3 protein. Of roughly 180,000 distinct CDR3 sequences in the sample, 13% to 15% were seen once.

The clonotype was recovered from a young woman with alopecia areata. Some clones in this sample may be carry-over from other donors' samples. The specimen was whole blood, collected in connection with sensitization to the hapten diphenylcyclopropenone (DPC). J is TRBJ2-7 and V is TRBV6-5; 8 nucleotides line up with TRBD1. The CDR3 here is CASRPTGVREQYF. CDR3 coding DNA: TGTGCCAGCAGACCGACAGGGGTTCGAGAGCAGTACTTC.